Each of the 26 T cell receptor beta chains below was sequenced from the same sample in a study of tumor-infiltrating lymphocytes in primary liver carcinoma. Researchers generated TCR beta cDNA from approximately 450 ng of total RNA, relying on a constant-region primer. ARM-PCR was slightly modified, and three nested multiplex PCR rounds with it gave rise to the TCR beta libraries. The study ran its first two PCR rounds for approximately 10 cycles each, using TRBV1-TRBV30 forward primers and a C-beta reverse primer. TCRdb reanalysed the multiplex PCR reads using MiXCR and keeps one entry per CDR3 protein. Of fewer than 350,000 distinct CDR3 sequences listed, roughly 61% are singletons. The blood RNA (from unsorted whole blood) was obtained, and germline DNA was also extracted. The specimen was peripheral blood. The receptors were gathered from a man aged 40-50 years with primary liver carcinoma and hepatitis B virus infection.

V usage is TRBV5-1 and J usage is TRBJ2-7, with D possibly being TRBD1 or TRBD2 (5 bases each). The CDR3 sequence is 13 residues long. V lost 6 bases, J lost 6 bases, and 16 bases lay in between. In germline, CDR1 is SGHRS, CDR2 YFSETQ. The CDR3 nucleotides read TGCGCCAGCAAGTTCCAGGGAGTTACCGAGCAGTACTTC. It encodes CASKFQGVTEQYF. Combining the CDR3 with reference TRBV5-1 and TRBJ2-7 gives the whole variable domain KAGVTQTPRYLIKTRGQQVTLSCSPISGHRSVSWYQQTPGQGLQFLFEYFSETQRNKGNFPGRFSGRQFSNSRSEMNVSTLELGDSALYLCASKFQGVTEQYFGPGTRLTVT.

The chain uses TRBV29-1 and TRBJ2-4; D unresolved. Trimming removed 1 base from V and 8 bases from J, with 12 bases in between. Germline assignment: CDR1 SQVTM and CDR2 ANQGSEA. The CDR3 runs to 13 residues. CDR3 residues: CSVEGQVIDIQYF. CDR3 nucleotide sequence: TGCAGCGTTGAAGGTCAGGTGATTGACATTCAGTACTTC.

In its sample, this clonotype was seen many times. As DNA, the CDR3 is TGTGCCAGCAGGGGACCTGGGGGTAGCGGGCAGCCCCAGCATTTT. Its translation: CASRGPGGSGQPQHF. The chain has TRBV12-3 or TRBV12-4 and TRBJ1-5; weak D call: TRBD1 (5 bases). The CDR3 length is 15 residues. The V end was cut by 6 bases, the J end by 7 bases, with 19 bases between.

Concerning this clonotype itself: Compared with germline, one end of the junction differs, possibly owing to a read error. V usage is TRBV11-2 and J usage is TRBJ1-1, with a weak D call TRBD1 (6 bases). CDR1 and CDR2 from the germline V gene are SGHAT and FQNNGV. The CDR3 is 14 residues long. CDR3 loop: CASRHTGSDTGAFF. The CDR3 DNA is TGTGCCAGCAGACATACAGGGTCGGACACTGGAGCTTTCTTT.

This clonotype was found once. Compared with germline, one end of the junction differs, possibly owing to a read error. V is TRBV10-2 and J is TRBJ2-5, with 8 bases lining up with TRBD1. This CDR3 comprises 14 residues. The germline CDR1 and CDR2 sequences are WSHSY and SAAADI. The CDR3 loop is CARSEYQGAETQYF. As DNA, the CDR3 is TGCGCCAGAAGTGAGTACCAGGGGGCCGAGACCCAGTACTTC.

CDR3 DNA: TGTGCCAGCTCACCCGCGATAGGCGGTGAGCAGTTCTTC. The encoded protein is CASSPAIGGEQFF. The rearrangement links TRBV18 to TRBJ2-1, with D unresolved. The V gene's germline CDR1 is KGHSH and CDR2 LQKENI. V lost 3 bases and J 9 bases, leaving 12 bases between the germline ends. The CDR3 contains 13 residues.

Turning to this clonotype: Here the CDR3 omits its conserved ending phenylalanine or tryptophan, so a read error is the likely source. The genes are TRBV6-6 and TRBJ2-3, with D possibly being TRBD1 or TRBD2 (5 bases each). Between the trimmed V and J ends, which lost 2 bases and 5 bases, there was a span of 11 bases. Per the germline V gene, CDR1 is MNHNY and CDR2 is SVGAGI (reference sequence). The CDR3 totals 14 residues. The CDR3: CASSYGGAGDTQYL. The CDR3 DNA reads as TGTGCCAGCAGTTACGGGGGTGCGGGAGATACGCAGTATTTG.

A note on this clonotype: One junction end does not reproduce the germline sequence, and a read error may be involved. DNA for the CDR3: TGCGCCAGCAGTCAAGATCCTAGGAACTCCTACGAGCAGTACTTC. Residues: CASSQDPRNSYEQYF. The chain couples TRBV4-3 to TRBJ2-7; no clear D. This CDR3 contains 15 residues. CDR1 and CDR2 from the germline V gene are LGHNA and YSLEER.

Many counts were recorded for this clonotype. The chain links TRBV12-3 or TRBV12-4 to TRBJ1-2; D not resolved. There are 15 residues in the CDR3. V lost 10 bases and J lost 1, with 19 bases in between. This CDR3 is CAITVRDKFNYGYTF. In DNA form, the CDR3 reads TGTGCCATCACTGTCCGGGATAAATTTAACTATGGCTACACCTTC.

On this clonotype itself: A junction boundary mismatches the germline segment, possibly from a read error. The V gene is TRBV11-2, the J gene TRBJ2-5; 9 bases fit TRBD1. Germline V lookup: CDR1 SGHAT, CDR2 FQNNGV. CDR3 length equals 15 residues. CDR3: CAGSLVWTGEETQYF. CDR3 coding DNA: TGTGCCGGCAGCTTAGTCTGGACAGGGGAAGAGACCCAGTACTTC.

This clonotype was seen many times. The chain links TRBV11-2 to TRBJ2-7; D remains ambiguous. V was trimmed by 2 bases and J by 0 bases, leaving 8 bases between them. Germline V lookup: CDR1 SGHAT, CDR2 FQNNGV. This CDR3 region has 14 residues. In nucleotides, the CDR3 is TGTGCCAGCAGCTTAATCGCGTACTCCTACGAGCAGTACTTC. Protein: CASSLIAYSYEQYF.

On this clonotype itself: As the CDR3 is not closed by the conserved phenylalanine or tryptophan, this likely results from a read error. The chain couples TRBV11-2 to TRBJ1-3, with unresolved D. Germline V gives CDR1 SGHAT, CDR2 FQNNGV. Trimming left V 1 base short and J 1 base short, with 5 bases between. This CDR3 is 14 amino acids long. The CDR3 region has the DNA TGTGCCAGCAGCTTAGTCTCATCTGGAAACACCATATATTCT. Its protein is CASSLVSSGNTIYS.

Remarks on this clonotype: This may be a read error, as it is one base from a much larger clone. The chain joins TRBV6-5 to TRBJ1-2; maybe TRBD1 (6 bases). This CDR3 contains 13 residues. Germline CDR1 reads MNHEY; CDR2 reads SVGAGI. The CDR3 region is CACRRAGVVGYTF. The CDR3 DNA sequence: TGTGCCTGCAGGCGCGCAGGGGTCGTTGGCTACACCTTC.

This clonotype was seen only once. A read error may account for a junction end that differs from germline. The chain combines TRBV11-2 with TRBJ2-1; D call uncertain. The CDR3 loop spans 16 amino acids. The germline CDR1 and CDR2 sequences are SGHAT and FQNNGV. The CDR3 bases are TGTGTCAGCAGCTTAGCCAGACGGAGCCTCCACAATGAGCAGTTCTTC. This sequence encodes CVSSLARRSLHNEQFF.

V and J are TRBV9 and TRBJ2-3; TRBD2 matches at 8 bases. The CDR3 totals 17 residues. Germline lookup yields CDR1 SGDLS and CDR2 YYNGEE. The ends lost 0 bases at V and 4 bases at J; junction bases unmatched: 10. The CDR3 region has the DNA TGTGCCAGCAGCGTAGATCCCAGCGGGAGTATCGCAGATACGCAGTATTTT. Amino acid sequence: CASSVDPSGSIADTQYF.

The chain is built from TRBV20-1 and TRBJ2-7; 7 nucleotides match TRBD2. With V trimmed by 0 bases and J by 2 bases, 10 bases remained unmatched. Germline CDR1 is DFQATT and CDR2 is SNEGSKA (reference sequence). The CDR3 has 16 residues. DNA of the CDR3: TGCAGTGCTAGAGATCTTCAGGGACTATTGGCCTACGAGCAGTACTTC. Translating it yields CSARDLQGLLAYEQYF.

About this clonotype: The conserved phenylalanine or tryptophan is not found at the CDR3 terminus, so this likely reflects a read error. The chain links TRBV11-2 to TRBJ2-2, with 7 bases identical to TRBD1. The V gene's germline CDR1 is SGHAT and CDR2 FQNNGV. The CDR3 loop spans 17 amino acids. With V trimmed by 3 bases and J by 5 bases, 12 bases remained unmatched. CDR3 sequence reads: CASSFVEARGKTGELFS. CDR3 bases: TGTGCCAGCAGCTTTGTGGAAGCCAGGGGGAAGACCGGGGAGCTGTTTTCT.

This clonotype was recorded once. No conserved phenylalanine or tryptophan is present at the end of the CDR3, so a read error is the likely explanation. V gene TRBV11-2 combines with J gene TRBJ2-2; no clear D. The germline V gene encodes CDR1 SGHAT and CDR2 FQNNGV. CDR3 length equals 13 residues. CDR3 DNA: TGTCCCAGCATCTTAGAGCCCACCGGGGAGCTGTTTCTT. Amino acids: CPSILEPTGELFL.

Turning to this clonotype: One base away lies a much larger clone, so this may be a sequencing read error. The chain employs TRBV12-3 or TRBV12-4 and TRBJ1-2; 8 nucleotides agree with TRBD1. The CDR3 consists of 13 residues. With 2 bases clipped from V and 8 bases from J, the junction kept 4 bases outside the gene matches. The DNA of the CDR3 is TGTGCCAGCAGTTTACAGGGGGCGTCCGGCTACACCTTC. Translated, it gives CASSLQGASGYTF.

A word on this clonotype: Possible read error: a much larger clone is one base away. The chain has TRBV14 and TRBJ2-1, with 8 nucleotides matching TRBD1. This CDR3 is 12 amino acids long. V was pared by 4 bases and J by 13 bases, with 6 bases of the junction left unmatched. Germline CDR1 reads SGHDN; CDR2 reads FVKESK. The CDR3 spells CASSRDRKVQFF. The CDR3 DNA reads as TGTGCCAGCAGCCGGGACAGGAAGGTACAGTTCTTC.

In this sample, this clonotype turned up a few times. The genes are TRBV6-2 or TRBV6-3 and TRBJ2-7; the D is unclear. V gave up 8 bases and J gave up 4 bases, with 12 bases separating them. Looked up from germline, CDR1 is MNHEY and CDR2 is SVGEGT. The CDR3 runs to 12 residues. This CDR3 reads CASLDWPYEQYF. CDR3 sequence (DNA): TGTGCCAGCTTAGACTGGCCGTACGAGCAGTACTTC.

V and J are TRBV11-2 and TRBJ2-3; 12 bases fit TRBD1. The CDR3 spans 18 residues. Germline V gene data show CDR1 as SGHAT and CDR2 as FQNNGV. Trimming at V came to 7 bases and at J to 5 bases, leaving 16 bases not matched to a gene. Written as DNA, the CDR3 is TGTGCCAGCAACCAGGGGAATTTGGGACAGGGGGCGGTAGATACGCAGTATTTT. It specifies CASNQGNLGQGAVDTQYF. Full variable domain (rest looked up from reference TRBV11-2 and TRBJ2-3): EAGVAQSPRYKIIEKRQSVAFWCNPISGHATLYWYQQILGQGPKLLIQFQNNGVVDDSQLPKDRFSAERLKGVDSTLKIQPAKLEDSAVYLCASNQGNLGQGAVDTQYFGPGTRLTVL.

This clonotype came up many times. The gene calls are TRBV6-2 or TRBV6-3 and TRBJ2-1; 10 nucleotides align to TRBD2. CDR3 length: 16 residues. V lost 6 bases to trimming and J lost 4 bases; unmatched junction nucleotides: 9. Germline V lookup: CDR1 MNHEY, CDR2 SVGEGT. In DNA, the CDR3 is TGTGCCAGCAGACTTTCAGCGGGAGGGTGGTACAATGAGCAGTTCTTC. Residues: CASRLSAGGWYNEQFF.

The DNA for the CDR3 is TGTGCCAGCAATTTCGCCCGACGGGGGCCCTACGAGCAGTACTTC. Its protein product is CASNFARRGPYEQYF. The chain recombines TRBV12-3 or TRBV12-4 with TRBJ2-7; tentatively, D is TRBD1 or TRBD2 (6 bases each). The germline V and J ends were trimmed by 7 bases and 2 bases, with 18 bases remaining between them. The CDR3 length is 15 residues.

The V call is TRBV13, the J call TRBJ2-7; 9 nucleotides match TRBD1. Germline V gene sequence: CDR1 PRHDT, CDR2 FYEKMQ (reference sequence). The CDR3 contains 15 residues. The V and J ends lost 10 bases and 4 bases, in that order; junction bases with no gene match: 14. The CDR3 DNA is TGTGCCAACAGTCCCTCACAGGGGGCTGGATACGAGCAGTACTTC. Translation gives CANSPSQGAGYEQYF.

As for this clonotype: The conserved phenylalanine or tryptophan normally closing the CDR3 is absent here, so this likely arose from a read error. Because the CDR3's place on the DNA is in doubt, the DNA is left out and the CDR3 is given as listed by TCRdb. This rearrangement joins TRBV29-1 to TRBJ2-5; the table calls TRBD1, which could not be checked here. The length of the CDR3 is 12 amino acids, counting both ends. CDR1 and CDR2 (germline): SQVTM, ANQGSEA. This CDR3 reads CSVVREEETKYL.